What follows are 22 T cell receptor beta chains derived from one specimen sequenced in a study of human thymus T cells. The method was immunoSEQ multiplex PCR; TCRdb's version includes in-frame clones alone and lacks a portion of them. The data show tens of thousands of clones, around 94% seen once. The sequenced material came from blood. The source is a boy under two years old with a congenital heart defect but otherwise immunologically healthy.

This chain connects TRBV11-2 to TRBJ2-3; D possibly matches TRBD1 or TRBD2 (5 bases each). The germline V gene encodes CDR1 SGHAT and CDR2 FQNNGV. This CDR3 is built from 16 residues. V lost 5 bases and J lost 3, with 18 bases in between. The CDR3 region is CASSLGASLATDTQYF. The CDR3 DNA sequence: TGTGCCAGCAGCCTAGGGGCTAGCTTGGCAACAGATACGCAGTATTTT. The whole variable domain, filled in from reference TRBV11-2 and TRBJ2-3, reads EAGVAQSPRYKIIEKRQSVAFWCNPISGHATLYWYQQILGQGPKLLIQFQNNGVVDDSQLPKDRFSAERLKGVDSTLKIQPAKLEDSAVYLCASSLGASLATDTQYFGPGTRLTVL.

The chain combines TRBV9 with TRBJ2-7; the match to TRBD1 covers 9 bases. There are 20 residues in the CDR3. Trimming cost V 3 bases and J 2 bases; bases outside gene matches: 21. CDR1 is SGDLS and CDR2 is YYNGEE in the germline V gene. CDR3 in amino acids: CASSDFWLRDRAPTPYEQYF. In DNA form, the CDR3 reads TGTGCCAGCAGCGACTTTTGGCTCCGGGACAGGGCCCCAACCCCCTACGAGCAGTACTTC.

The chain carries TRBV28 and TRBJ2-4; D is possibly TRBD1 (6 bases). The CDR3 runs 15 residues. The V and J ends lost 3 bases and 1 base respectively, with 10 bases between them. Germline CDR1 and CDR2: MDHEN and SYDVKM. The CDR3, as DNA: TGTGCCAGCAGTTTGAGGGGGACCGCCAAAAACATTCAGTACTTC. Protein: CASSLRGTAKNIQYF.

The chain carries TRBV4-3 and TRBJ2-3; no clear D. Germline values: CDR1 LGHNA, CDR2 YSLEER. The CDR3 covers 15 residues. V was trimmed by 0 bases and J by 4 bases, leaving 11 bases between them. The CDR3 spells CASSQDRRSPDTQYF. The CDR3 nucleotides read TGCGCCAGCAGCCAAGATCGAAGGAGCCCAGATACGCAGTATTTT.

The gene calls are TRBV27 and TRBJ1-2, with 9 bases that match TRBD1. CDR3 length equals 16 residues. The V and J ends lost 5 bases and 4 bases, in that order; junction bases with no gene match: 11. Germline CDR1 reads MNHEY; CDR2 reads SMNVEV (reference sequence). CDR3 nucleotide sequence: TGTGCCAGCAGTCCCAGGACAGGGGCGATGGGCTATGGCTACACCTTC. Translation: CASSPRTGAMGYGYTF.

This clone was detected a few times. The genes are TRBV5-1 and TRBJ1-6; 7 bases map to TRBD1. Germline V gene data show CDR1 as SGHRS and CDR2 as YFSETQ. CDR3 length equals 14 residues. After removal of 3 bases from V and 9 bases from J, the junction contained 6 bases not matched to a gene. Written as DNA, the CDR3 is TGCGCCAGCAGCTCCTGGGACAGTGGTTCACCCCTCCACTTT. Its translation: CASSSWDSGSPLHF.

This clone appeared once. The genes are TRBV14 and TRBJ1-6, with TRBD1 matching over 7 bases. Trimming removed 2 bases from V and 7 bases from J; junction bases left unmatched: 5. There are 15 residues in the CDR3. Germline CDR1 SGHDN, CDR2 FVKESK. This CDR3 reads CASSQPGTENSPLHF. CDR3 nucleotides: TGTGCCAGCAGCCAACCCGGGACAGAGAATTCACCCCTCCACTTT.

The chain has TRBV2 and TRBJ1-4, with TRBD1 matching over 7 bases. Germline V lookup: CDR1 SNHLY, CDR2 FYNNEI. CDR3 length: 15 amino acids. Germline trimming cut 2 bases from V and 5 bases from J; bases unmatched to any gene: 5. The CDR3 region is CASSESGGGNEKLFF. CDR3 bases: TGTGCCAGCAGTGAATCAGGGGGGGGGAATGAAAAACTGTTTTTT.

The rearrangement links TRBV9 to TRBJ2-7, with D hard to call. V was clipped by 3 bases and J by 3 bases, with 13 bases between them. CDR1 is SGDLS, CDR2 YYNGEE, per germline. The CDR3 totals 14 residues. The CDR3 nucleotides read TGTGCCAGCAGCGCCGGCATAAACGTCTACGAGCAGTACTTC. It codes for CASSAGINVYEQYF.

The table lists this clone with a count of one. The chain carries TRBV11-2 and TRBJ2-7; TRBD2 is a possible D gene (7 bases). The germline V gene encodes CDR1 SGHAT and CDR2 FQNNGV. Trimming removed 1 base at V and 3 bases at J, with 13 bases between. CDR3 length equals 15 residues. The CDR3 region is CASSLGAGEGYEQYF. The CDR3, as DNA: TGTGCCAGCAGCTTAGGGGCAGGGGAGGGCTACGAGCAGTACTTC.

The chain recombines TRBV27 with TRBJ2-2, with a weak D call TRBD2 (6 bases). V shed 5 bases and J shed 5 bases, with 21 bases lying between them. Germline CDR1 is MNHEY and CDR2 is SMNVEV (reference sequence). The CDR3 is 17 residues long. The DNA for the CDR3 is TGTGCCAGCAGTCGCCTCCGGGGAGCGGGTGGGACCGGGGAGCTGTTTTTT. Residues: CASSRLRGAGGTGELFF.

This chain links TRBV29-1 with TRBJ2-1; D could derive from TRBD1 or TRBD2 (5 bases each). Trimming shortened V by 4 bases and J by 4 bases, and 14 bases separated the two germline ends. Germline CDR1 and CDR2: SQVTM and ANQGSEA. This CDR3 is built from 14 residues. The CDR3 here is CSVVRDGAYNEQFF. In nucleotides, the CDR3 is TGCAGCGTTGTCCGGGACGGCGCTTACAATGAGCAGTTCTTC.

The chain's CDR3 is CATRGGRFTDTQYF. The CDR3 DNA follows: TGTGCCACCAGGGGGGGGCGGTTCACAGATACGCAGTATTTT. This chain links TRBV28 with TRBJ2-3, with D possibly being TRBD1 or TRBD2 (7 bases each). The CDR3 has 14 amino acids. CDR1 and CDR2 (germline): MDHEN, SYDVKM. V was shortened by 10 bases and J by 2 bases, with 16 bases between the two germline ends.

The V and J genes are TRBV18 and TRBJ2-3; TRBD1 is a possible D gene (5 bases). V was cut by 2 bases and J by 5 bases, with 8 bases left in between. The germline V gene encodes CDR1 KGHSH and CDR2 LQKENI. This CDR3 has 13 residues. CDR3 sequence (DNA): TGTGCCAGCTCACCAGGTCAGGGAGATACGCAGTATTTT. Protein: CASSPGQGDTQYF.

V gene TRBV7-8 combines with J gene TRBJ2-3, with 13 bases identical to TRBD2. Germline V gene sequence: CDR1 SGHVS, CDR2 FQNEAQ. The CDR3 runs to 19 residues. Unmatched junction bases numbered 12, after V lost 2 bases and J lost 4 bases. In DNA form, the CDR3 reads TGTGCCAGCAGCTTACCACGGGCACTAGCGGGAGGGCCAGCAGATACGCAGTATTTT. Its protein is CASSLPRALAGGPADTQYF.

The rearrangement links TRBV6-5 to TRBJ2-7; the match to TRBD1 covers 7 bases. Unmatched junction bases numbered 12, after V lost 5 bases and J lost 5 bases. This CDR3 spans 15 amino acids. Germline V gene sequence: CDR1 MNHEY, CDR2 SVGAGI. This CDR3 reads CASSLQTGKEDEQYF. The CDR3 region has the DNA TGTGCCAGCAGTCTCCAGACAGGGAAAGAGGACGAGCAGTACTTC.

In DNA form, the CDR3 reads TGCGCCAGCAGTGGACTAGCTGGGACCGGGGAGCTGTTTTTT. It specifies CASSGLAGTGELFF. V is TRBV10-1 and J is TRBJ2-2; 7 nucleotides match TRBD2. CDR3 length: 14 residues. V was pared by 4 bases and J by 5 bases, with 4 bases of the junction left unmatched. CDR1 is WNHNN and CDR2 is SYGVQD in the germline V gene (reference sequence).

This chain joins TRBV4-3 and TRBJ2-7, with D unresolved. Germline V gene lookup returns CDR1 LGHNA and CDR2 YSLEER. This CDR3 is built from 15 residues. V lost 0 bases and J lost 2, with 11 bases in between. CDR3 in amino acids: CASSQERIGAYEQYF. Here the CDR3 DNA reads TGCGCCAGCAGCCAAGAGCGGATTGGCGCCTACGAGCAGTACTTC.

V is TRBV4-2 and J is TRBJ2-4, with 8 bases identical to TRBD1. V was clipped by 4 bases and J by 7 bases; unmatched bases: 6. CDR3 length equals 14 residues. Per germline, CDR1 LGHNA and CDR2 YNFKEQ. CDR3 nucleotides: TGTGCCAGCAGCCCCGGACAGGGTTCGAACATTCAGTACTTC. This encodes CASSPGQGSNIQYF.

The genes are TRBV6-1 and TRBJ2-1; weak D call: TRBD2 (5 bases). The V end was cut by 0 bases, the J end by 7 bases, with 19 bases between. From germline, CDR1 is MNHNS and CDR2 SASEGT. The CDR3 loop spans 17 amino acids. Here the CDR3 DNA reads TGTGCCAGCAGTGAAGCGGGGTTAGCGCTTGGTGGGAATGAGCAGTTCTTC. Its protein product is CASSEAGLALGGNEQFF.

This sequence joins TRBV6-1 and TRBJ1-3, with TRBD1 identical over 7 bases. The CDR3 is 14 residues long. After removal of 4 bases from V and 5 bases from J, the junction contained 5 bases not matched to a gene. Germline values: CDR1 MNHNS, CDR2 SASEGT. The CDR3 region is CASSGTGARNTIYF. CDR3 sequence (DNA): TGTGCCAGCAGTGGGACAGGAGCCCGAAACACCATATATTTT.

V and J are TRBV4-1 and TRBJ2-3; possibly TRBD2 for D (7 bases). The CDR3 runs 17 residues. The V gene's germline CDR1 is MGHRA and CDR2 YSYEKL. The germline V and J ends were trimmed by 4 bases and 0 bases, with 17 bases remaining between them. The CDR3 DNA follows: TGCGCCAGCAGCCCCGCGGGGGCGGCGATTAGCACAGATACGCAGTATTTT. This codes for CASSPAGAAISTDTQYF.